This entry lists 14 T cell receptor beta chains sequenced from one sample in a study of T cell repertoires in cytomegalovirus infection. One entry per CDR3 protein, called by TCRdb with MiXCR from the reads. Of 150,000 to 200,000 distinct CDR3 sequences listed, over 25% are singletons. What was sequenced was PBMCs. The receptors originated from a human donor in good health (CMV status not recorded). Some clones in this sample may be carry-over from other donors' samples.

The rearrangement uses TRBV20-1 and TRBJ2-1; a possible D gene is TRBD2 (7 bases). Trimming pared 0 bases from V and 6 bases from J, leaving 21 bases between. The CDR3 is 17 amino acids. From germline, CDR1 is DFQATT and CDR2 SNEGSKA (reference sequence). The CDR3 DNA sequence: TGCAGTGCTAGAGATCCGGTTGCTAAAGGGGGGGGCAATGAGCAGTTCTTC. Residues: CSARDPVAKGGGNEQFF.

The chain is built from TRBV12-3 or TRBV12-4 and TRBJ1-6; D call uncertain. The CDR3 has 12 amino acids. The V gene lost 3 bases and the J gene lost 14 bases, with 11 bases spanning the gap. The CDR3 reads CASSLEPWALHF. In DNA form, the CDR3 reads TGTGCCAGCAGTTTGGAACCGTGGGCCCTCCACTTT.

This clonotype has just a few counts. This rearrangement joins TRBV7-2 to TRBJ1-1; D uncertain. V dropped 4 bases and J dropped 4 bases, with 13 bases sitting between them. This CDR3 contains 14 residues. The germline V gene has CDR1 SGHTA and CDR2 FQGNSA. The CDR3, as DNA: TGTGCCAGCAGCTCATGGAATCGGGCCACTGAAGCTTTCTTT. Translated: CASSSWNRATEAFF. Full variable domain (remainder filled in from reference TRBV7-2 and TRBJ1-1): GAGVSQSPSNKVTEKGKDVELRCDPISGHTALYWYRQSLGQGLEFLIYFQGNSAPDKSGLPSDRFSAERTGGSVSTLTIQRTQQEDSAVYLCASSSWNRATEAFFGQGTRLTVV.

V and J are TRBV3-1 and TRBJ2-4; TRBD1 or TRBD2 may be the D gene (5 bases each). V lost 0 bases to trimming and J lost 2 bases, with 14 bases between them. This CDR3 is built from 17 residues. Germline V lookup: CDR1 LGHDT, CDR2 YNNKEL (reference sequence). The CDR3 region has the DNA TGTGCCAGCAGCCAAGATCGCGAGGGGAAGACCAAAAACATTCAGTACTTC. Its protein product is CASSQDREGKTKNIQYF.

V and J are TRBV6-1 and TRBJ1-2; D might be TRBD1 (5 bases). Germline assignment: CDR1 MNHNS and CDR2 SASEGT. There are 14 residues in the CDR3. V gave up 6 bases and J gave up 1 base, with 12 bases separating them. The CDR3 DNA reads as TGTGCCAGCAGGACAGACGGAGATAACTATGGCTACACCTTC. Protein product: CASRTDGDNYGYTF.

J is TRBJ2-2 and V is TRBV6-2 or TRBV6-3; 11 bases are a match to TRBD2. After removal of 2 bases from V and 4 bases from J, the junction contained 6 bases not matched to a gene. The germline gives CDR1 MNHEY, CDR2 SVGEGT. The CDR3 consists of 17 residues. This chain's CDR3 is CASSYQPGLAATGELFF. The CDR3 bases are TGTGCCAGCAGTTACCAGCCGGGACTAGCGGCCACCGGGGAGCTGTTTTTT.

This clonotype has a handful of counts. V gene TRBV12-3 or TRBV12-4 combines with J gene TRBJ2-7, with TRBD1 identical over 7 bases. This CDR3 has 14 residues. The ends lost 7 bases at V and 2 bases at J; junction bases unmatched: 8. DNA for the CDR3: TGTGCCAGCACCGCCGGACAGGATACCTACGAGCAGTACTTC. Translation: CASTAGQDTYEQYF.

The sample holds a few counts of this clonotype. This chain links TRBV7-9 with TRBJ1-6; tentatively, D is TRBD1 (5 bases). Per germline, CDR1 SEHNR and CDR2 FQNEAQ (reference sequence). V dropped 4 bases and J dropped 5 bases, with 18 bases sitting between them. The CDR3 is 17 residues long. CDR3 amino acids: CASSWPGREGDNSPLHF. The CDR3 bases are TGTGCCAGCAGCTGGCCCGGCAGGGAGGGCGATAATTCACCCCTCCACTTT.

The chain recombines TRBV7-2 with TRBJ1-2, with no clear D. The length of the CDR3 is 13 residues. Germline V gene lookup returns CDR1 SGHTA and CDR2 FQGNSA. V was clipped by 5 bases and J by 13 bases, with 20 bases between them. CDR3 residues: CASSLGDRRSCTF. The CDR3 DNA follows: TGTGCCAGCAGCCTCGGAGACCGGCGGAGCTGCACCTTC.

This clonotype occurred many times. This chain uses TRBV7-2 with TRBJ1-1, with no clear D. Trimming took off 1 base at V and 3 bases at J, with 12 bases between the two ends. The CDR3 is 15 residues long. Germline CDR1 and CDR2: SGHTA and FQGNSA. CDR3 loop: CASSLVARSDTEAFF. CDR3 DNA: TGTGCCAGCAGCTTAGTGGCCAGATCGGACACTGAAGCTTTCTTT.

This clonotype has a count of ten or more. The rearrangement links TRBV7-9 to TRBJ1-2; a weak D match, TRBD1 (5 bases). Germline loops: CDR1 SEHNR, CDR2 FQNEAQ (reference sequence). This CDR3 has 14 residues. V lost 9 bases, J lost 4 bases, and 18 bases lay in between. CDR3 amino acids: CASGDEAGAYGYTF. The CDR3 DNA sequence: TGTGCCAGTGGGGATGAGGCCGGGGCCTATGGCTACACCTTC.

The rearrangement links TRBV7-8 to TRBJ2-4; tentative D call: TRBD2 (6 bases). The V end lost 1 base, the J end lost 1 base, and 17 bases lay between the germline ends. CDR3 length equals 18 residues. Germline V gives CDR1 SGHVS, CDR2 FQNEAQ. CDR3 residues: CASSLDIGGAGAKNIQYF. CDR3 nucleotides: TGTGCCAGCAGCTTAGATATTGGAGGGGCCGGGGCCAAAAACATTCAGTACTTC.

This clonotype was detected only a few times. At one end, the junction sequence differs from germline, possibly due to a read error. This chain joins TRBV29-1 and TRBJ1-1; D remains ambiguous. There are 15 residues in the CDR3. Germline values: CDR1 SQVTM, CDR2 ANQGSEA. CDR3 sequence: CSAEFNPPGETEAFF. CDR3 sequence (DNA): TGCAGCGCTGAATTCAATCCCCCGGGTGAGACTGAAGCTTTCTTT.

The genes are TRBV2 and TRBJ2-1; 13 bases agree with TRBD2. Unmatched junction bases numbered 0, after V lost 3 bases and J lost 4 bases. The CDR3 runs to 15 residues. Germline values: CDR1 SNHLY, CDR2 FYNNEI. The CDR3 DNA reads TGTGCCAGCAGTGAGACTAGCGGGGGGTACAATGAGCAGTTCTTC. This translates into CASSETSGGYNEQFF.